Each of the 30 T cell receptor beta chains below was sequenced from the same sample in a study of long-term antiretroviral therapy in people with HIV. Version v3.0 of the immunoSEQ assay ran at survey level. Using immunoSEQ multiplex PCR, the repertoire was profiled, and TCRdb retains in-frame clones only, with some absent. Among 25,000 to 35,000 clones listed, around 72% were seen once. The starting material was unsorted PBMCs, obtained 3.1 years after starting antiretroviral therapy. These receptors all stem from a woman between 45 and 60 years old with HIV.

This chain joins TRBV2 and TRBJ1-2; TRBD1 matches 10 bases. Trimming at V came to 4 bases and at J to 5 bases, leaving 1 base not matched to a gene. Germline CDR1 and CDR2: SNHLY and FYNNEI. This CDR3 has 13 residues. CDR3 sequence reads: CASSAGQGYGYTF. The CDR3 DNA follows: TGTGCCAGCAGTGCGGGACAGGGGTATGGCTACACCTTC.

The chain joins TRBV6-5 to TRBJ1-6; TRBD1 is a possible D gene (6 bases). Germline V lookup: CDR1 MNHEY, CDR2 SVGAGI. The V and J ends lost 5 bases and 0 bases respectively, with 8 bases between them. This CDR3 contains 15 residues. CDR3 loop: CASSPGHSYNSPLHF. CDR3 bases: TGTGCCAGCAGTCCGGGACACTCCTATAATTCACCCCTCCACTTT.

The chain is built from TRBV27 and TRBJ2-2; TRBD1 might be the D (6 bases). This CDR3 has 16 amino acids. V shed 2 bases and J shed 6 bases, with 16 bases lying between them. Germline V CDR1 and CDR2: MNHEY, SMNVEV (reference sequence). CDR3 region: CASSLRRRQDSGELFF. In nucleotides, the CDR3 is TGTGCCAGCAGTTTACGACGTAGACAGGACTCCGGGGAGCTGTTTTTT.

The chain carries TRBV7-9 and TRBJ2-5, with 9 nucleotides matching TRBD2. Germline V gives CDR1 SEHNR, CDR2 FQNEAQ (reference sequence). The CDR3 is 15 amino acids. With 6 bases clipped from V and 1 base from J, the junction kept 6 bases outside the gene matches. CDR3 bases: TGTGCCAGCAGGGGGGAGCGGGGGGTCCAAGAGACCCAGTACTTC. Translating gives CASRGERGVQETQYF.

This chain connects TRBV7-8 to TRBJ1-4, with TRBD1 matching 7 bases. CDR1 SGHVS and CDR2 FQNEAQ come from the germline V gene. J lost 7 bases, V lost 5 bases, and 10 bases had no gene match. The CDR3 has 15 amino acids. The CDR3 is CASSRLGQAFEKLFF. The DNA for the CDR3 is TGTGCCAGCAGCCGTCTAGGACAGGCATTTGAAAAACTGTTTTTT.

The count of this clone is one. The gene calls are TRBV5-6 and TRBJ1-2; tentatively, D is TRBD1 (6 bases). The CDR3 consists of 18 residues. Germline V gene sequence: CDR1 SGHDT, CDR2 YYEEEE. Trimming took off 3 bases at V and 4 bases at J, with 25 bases between the two ends. The CDR3 nucleotides read TGTGCCAGCAGCTGGGATCACAGGGCCCTAAAAATATTCTATGGCTACACCTTC. Protein product: CASSWDHRALKIFYGYTF.

The genes are TRBV2 and TRBJ1-3; D is perhaps TRBD1 (6 bases). CDR1 is SNHLY and CDR2 is FYNNEI in the germline V gene. V lost 3 bases to trimming and J lost 7 bases, with 10 bases between them. The CDR3 has 13 amino acids. CDR3 sequence: CASSDRGVNTIYF. The CDR3 DNA follows: TGTGCCAGCAGTGACAGGGGAGTGAACACCATATATTTT.

This clone was seen a single time. The chain has TRBV5-8 and TRBJ1-1; no firm D call. The V end was cut by 2 bases, the J end by 1 base, with 21 bases between. The CDR3 is 18 amino acids. CDR1 SGHTS and CDR2 YDEGEE come from the germline V gene. The CDR3 region has the DNA TGTGCCAGCAGCTTCTTAGTGTATAGGACCTTGGGGAACACTGAAGCTTTCTTT. It codes for CASSFLVYRTLGNTEAFF. The full variable domain, in which reference TRBV5-8 and TRBJ1-1 provide the parts outside the CDR3, is EAGVTQSPTHLIKTRGQQATLRCSPISGHTSVYWYQQALGLGLQFLLWYDEGEERNRGNFPPRFSGRQFPNYSSELNVNALELEDSALYLCASSFLVYRTLGNTEAFFGQGTRLTVV.

This clone has a single count. V and J are TRBV6-1 and TRBJ1-2; the D gene is possibly TRBD1 (5 bases). Germline values: CDR1 MNHNS, CDR2 SASEGT. The length of the CDR3 is 13 residues. With 2 bases removed from V and 7 bases from J, the gap between germline ends came to 11 bases. The CDR3 loop is CASSEWAGSGYTF. The CDR3 DNA sequence: TGTGCCAGCAGTGAATGGGCAGGGAGTGGCTACACCTTC.

This chain joins TRBV10-1 and TRBJ2-2, with 11 positions matching TRBD2. The junction had 11 bases not matched to a gene; V was cut back by 3 bases and J by 2 bases. The CDR3 sequence is 19 residues long. CDR1 WNHNN and CDR2 SYGVQD come from the germline V gene (reference sequence). CDR3 in amino acids: CASSDIPRLAGGNTGELFF. CDR3 DNA: TGCGCCAGCAGTGATATACCGCGCCTAGCGGGGGGAAACACCGGGGAGCTGTTTTTT.

The chain has TRBV5-1 and TRBJ1-1; 9 bases are a match to TRBD1. The CDR3 consists of 16 residues. Germline loops: CDR1 SGHRS, CDR2 YFSETQ. Trimming cost V 2 bases and J 5 bases; bases outside gene matches: 10. The chain's CDR3 is CASSFPPDRGGTEAFF. The CDR3 DNA reads TGCGCCAGCAGCTTTCCACCGGACAGGGGAGGAACTGAAGCTTTCTTT. Full variable domain (missing parts from reference TRBV5-1 and TRBJ1-1): KAGVTQTPRYLIKTRGQQVTLSCSPISGHRSVSWYQQTPGQGLQFLFEYFSETQRNKGNFPGRFSGRQFSNSRSEMNVSTLELGDSALYLCASSFPPDRGGTEAFFGQGTRLTVV.

CDR3 residues: CAWSVSVLYGYTF. The CDR3 DNA follows: TGTGCCTGGAGTGTATCAGTATTATATGGCTACACCTTC. The rearrangement uses TRBV30 and TRBJ1-2; D not certain. Germline CDR1 reads GTSNPN; CDR2 reads SVGIG (reference sequence). With 0 bases removed from V and 5 bases from J, the gap between germline ends came to 10 bases. There are 13 residues in the CDR3.

The rearrangement links TRBV9 to TRBJ2-5, with 7 bases matching TRBD2. V shed 4 bases, J shed 4 bases, and the junction held 10 bases outside the gene matches. Germline CDR1 reads SGDLS; CDR2 reads YYNGEE. The CDR3 consists of 15 residues. This CDR3 is CASSPNPGGGETQYF. The CDR3 region has the DNA TGTGCCAGCAGCCCCAACCCTGGGGGGGGAGAGACCCAGTACTTC.

This clone was seen once. The V and J genes are TRBV6-6 and TRBJ1-1; D is ambiguous. The CDR3 length is 13 residues. Germline V gives CDR1 MNHNY, CDR2 SVGAGI (reference sequence). Trimming left V 2 bases short and J 1 base short, with 5 bases between. CDR3 coding DNA: TGTGCCAGCAGTTACGGTAAGAACACTGAAGCTTTCTTT. Residues: CASSYGKNTEAFF.

V is TRBV7-9 and J is TRBJ1-1; D not certain. In germline, CDR1 is SEHNR, CDR2 FQNEAQ (reference sequence). This CDR3 contains 13 residues. Trimming stripped 1 base from V and 0 bases from J, with 3 bases between. CDR3 DNA sequence: TGTGCCAGCAGCTTAGGCATGAACACTGAAGCTTTCTTT. This encodes CASSLGMNTEAFF.

V is TRBV5-1 and J is TRBJ1-2; D is perhaps TRBD1 (5 bases). Germline V lookup: CDR1 SGHRS, CDR2 YFSETQ. V gave up 5 bases and J gave up 4 bases, with 18 bases separating them. The CDR3 has 15 residues. This chain's CDR3 is CASSLGMGHGYGYTF. CDR3 nucleotide sequence: TGCGCCAGCAGTTTAGGCATGGGGCATGGCTATGGCTACACCTTC.

This clone has only one observation. The chain combines TRBV9 with TRBJ2-2; a possible D gene is TRBD1 (6 bases). Trimming cost V 4 bases and J 0 bases, with 22 bases left between them. CDR3 length equals 19 residues. Germline values: CDR1 SGDLS, CDR2 YYNGEE. The CDR3 spells CASSPSNNRDTSNTGELFF. The DNA for the CDR3 is TGTGCCAGCAGCCCTAGCAATAACCGGGACACCTCGAACACCGGGGAGCTGTTTTTT.

This chain links TRBV2 with TRBJ2-1; possibly TRBD2 for D (7 bases). The CDR3 consists of 16 residues. The V end was cut by 1 base, the J end by 10 bases, with 20 bases between. Germline V lookup: CDR1 SNHLY, CDR2 FYNNEI. CDR3 loop: CASSEGRGPALEEQFF. DNA for the CDR3: TGTGCCAGCAGTGAAGGGCGGGGGCCAGCGTTGGAGGAGCAGTTCTTC.

The V and J genes are TRBV21-1 and TRBJ1-2; no check of the table's D call, TRBD1, against the DNA was made. TRBV21-1 is a listed pseudogene. The CDR3 loop spans 12 amino acids. CDR3 sequence: CASSSNRDGYTF. CDR3 DNA sequence: TGTGCCAGCAGCTCTAACAGGGATGGCTACACCTTC.

The chain uses TRBV30 and TRBJ1-2; 9 nucleotides match TRBD1. J lost 7 bases, V lost 3 bases, and 12 bases had no gene match. Germline CDR1 GTSNPN, CDR2 SVGIG (reference sequence). The CDR3 has 15 amino acids. In nucleotides, the CDR3 is TGTGCCTGGAGCCCCCGGGGACAGGGACCCTCTGGCTACACCTTC. Its protein product is CAWSPRGQGPSGYTF.

The gene calls are TRBV7-2 and TRBJ1-2; 10 bases align to TRBD1. The CDR3 totals 14 residues. J lost 8 bases, V lost 4 bases, and 7 bases had no gene match. CDR1 and CDR2 from the germline V gene are SGHTA and FQGNSA. As DNA, the CDR3 is TGTGCCAGCAGCTATACCGGGACAGGGGCCGGCTACACCTTC. This gives the protein CASSYTGTGAGYTF. The variable domain in full, completed from reference TRBV7-2 and TRBJ1-2, reads GAGVSQSPSNKVTEKGKDVELRCDPISGHTALYWYRQSLGQGLEFLIYFQGNSAPDKSGLPSDRFSAERTGGSVSTLTIQRTQQEDSAVYLCASSYTGTGAGYTFGSGTRLTVV.

The count of this clone is one. The chain carries TRBV19 and TRBJ2-7, with 9 bases identical to TRBD1. The V gene end was trimmed by 5 bases and the J gene end by 5 bases; junction bases not matched to a gene: 7. The germline gives CDR1 LNHDA, CDR2 SQIVND (reference sequence). The CDR3 loop spans 14 amino acids. CDR3 DNA: TGTGCCAGTAGTCTTGGGACAGGGATCGACGAGCAGTACTTC. Translated, it gives CASSLGTGIDEQYF. The full variable domain, rest sourced from reference TRBV19 and TRBJ2-7, is DGGITQSPKYLFRKEGQNVTLSCEQNLNHDAMYWYRQDPGQGLRLIYYSQIVNDFQKGDIAEGYSVSREKKESFPLTVTSAQKNPTAFYLCASSLGTGIDEQYFGPGTRLTVT.

The genes are TRBV5-1 and TRBJ2-1; 10 bases fit TRBD2. The CDR3 has 15 residues. Germline V gene lookup returns CDR1 SGHRS and CDR2 YFSETQ. V shed 3 bases and J 3 bases; nucleotides not matched to a gene: 3. The CDR3 loop reads CASSSSGGDYNEQFF. Written as DNA, the CDR3 is TGCGCCAGCAGCTCTAGCGGGGGAGACTACAATGAGCAGTTCTTC.

The chain joins TRBV6-5 to TRBJ1-1, with a possible D match to TRBD1 (6 bases). V lost 7 bases and J lost 4, with 10 bases in between. CDR3 size: 12 residues. Germline values: CDR1 MNHEY, CDR2 SVGAGI. CDR3 in DNA: TGTGCCAGCATTACGGACAGCACTGAAGCTTTCTTT. Translating it yields CASITDSTEAFF.

The chain employs TRBV11-2 and TRBJ2-2; D is uncertain. Germline CDR1 reads SGHAT; CDR2 reads FQNNGV. The CDR3 runs to 12 residues. V dropped 3 bases and J dropped 9 bases, with 8 bases sitting between them. The DNA of the CDR3 is TGTGCCAGCAGCTTTTATTCCCGGGAGCTGTTTTTT. Its translation: CASSFYSRELFF.

This clone was picked up one time. Written as DNA, the CDR3 is TGTGCCAGTGGGGGGGTCTACGAGCAGTACTTC. It is translated as CASGGVYEQYF. The V call is TRBV27, the J call TRBJ2-7; 7 nucleotides match TRBD2. The germline CDR1 and CDR2 sequences are MNHEY and SMNVEV (reference sequence). CDR3 size: 11 residues. V was clipped by 9 bases and J by 3 bases; unmatched bases: 2.

The V gene is TRBV19, the J gene TRBJ1-6; TRBD1 is a possible D gene (5 bases). Germline CDR1 reads LNHDA; CDR2 reads SQIVND (reference sequence). The V gene lost 7 bases and the J gene lost 7 bases, with 20 bases spanning the gap. The CDR3 is made up of 16 amino acids. The CDR3 DNA is TGTGCCAGTAATCGGGGCAGGGAAAAGTGGAATTCACCCCTCCACTTT. Translated, it gives CASNRGREKWNSPLHF.

In DNA form, the CDR3 reads TGTGCCAGCAGTTACTCGATTCGCTCTGGAAACACCATATATTTT. Translation gives CASSYSIRSGNTIYF. The gene calls are TRBV6-5 and TRBJ1-3; D remains unclear. Trimming removed 0 bases from V and 0 bases from J, with 6 bases in between. The CDR3 covers 15 residues. The germline CDR1 and CDR2 sequences are MNHEY and SVGAGI.

The rearrangement joins TRBV9 to TRBJ1-2, with TRBD1 as a possible D gene (6 bases). From germline, CDR1 is SGDLS and CDR2 YYNGEE. The CDR3 spans 17 residues. Trimming took off 3 bases at V and 4 bases at J, with 22 bases between the two ends. CDR3 nucleotides: TGTGCCAGCAGCGCCGACCAGACCAGGGGAGGCATCTATGGCTACACCTTC. Its protein is CASSADQTRGGIYGYTF.

The genes are TRBV2 and TRBJ1-3; 7 bases are a match to TRBD1. V shed 1 base, J shed 3 bases, and the junction held 12 bases outside the gene matches. Germline V gene lookup returns CDR1 SNHLY and CDR2 FYNNEI. The CDR3 spans 18 residues. The CDR3: CASSEDPGGWDGGNTIYF. The CDR3 DNA follows: TGTGCCAGCAGTGAAGATCCAGGGGGTTGGGACGGTGGAAACACCATATATTTT.